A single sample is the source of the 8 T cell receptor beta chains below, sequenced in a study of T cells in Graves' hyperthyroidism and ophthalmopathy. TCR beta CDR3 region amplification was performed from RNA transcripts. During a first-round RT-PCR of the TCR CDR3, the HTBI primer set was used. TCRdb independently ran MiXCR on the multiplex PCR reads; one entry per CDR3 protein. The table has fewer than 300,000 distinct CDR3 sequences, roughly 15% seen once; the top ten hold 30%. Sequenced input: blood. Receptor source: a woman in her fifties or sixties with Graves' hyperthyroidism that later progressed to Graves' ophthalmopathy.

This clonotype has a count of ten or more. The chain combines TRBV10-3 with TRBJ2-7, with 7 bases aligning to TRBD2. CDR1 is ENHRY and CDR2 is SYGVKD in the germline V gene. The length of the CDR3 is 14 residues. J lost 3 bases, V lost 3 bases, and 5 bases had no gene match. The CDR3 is CAISDGTINYEQYF. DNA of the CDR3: TGTGCCATCAGTGATGGGACTATAAACTACGAGCAGTACTTC.

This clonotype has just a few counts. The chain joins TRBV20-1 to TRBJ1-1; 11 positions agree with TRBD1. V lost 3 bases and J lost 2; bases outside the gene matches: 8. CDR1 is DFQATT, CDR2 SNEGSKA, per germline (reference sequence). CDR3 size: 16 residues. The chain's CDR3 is CSARWGTGGGNTEAFF. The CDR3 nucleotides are TGCAGTGCTAGGTGGGGGACAGGGGGGGGTAACACTGAAGCTTTCTTT.

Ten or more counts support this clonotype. CDR3 residues: CAWDRLGKLTEAFF. CDR3 in DNA: TGTGCCTGGGATAGGCTGGGAAAGTTGACTGAAGCTTTCTTT. V usage is TRBV30 and J usage is TRBJ1-1; D is unclear. The CDR3 has 14 amino acids. Germline loops: CDR1 GTSNPN, CDR2 SVGIG (reference sequence). With 5 bases removed from V and 5 bases from J, the gap between germline ends came to 18 bases.

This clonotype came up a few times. In DNA, the CDR3 is TGTGCCAGTAACAGCGGACAGGGACCAACTAATGAAAAACTGTTTTTT. It codes for CASNSGQGPTNEKLFF. The V call is TRBV19, the J call TRBJ1-4; 8 bases line up with TRBD1. V shed 7 bases and J 0 bases; nucleotides not matched to a gene: 7. CDR1 is LNHDA and CDR2 is SQIVND in the germline V gene (reference sequence). CDR3 length: 16 amino acids.

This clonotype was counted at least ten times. This chain's CDR3 is CASSLELETQYF. CDR3 nucleotides: TGTGCCAGCAGCCTAGAACTGGAGACCCAGTACTTC. The chain employs TRBV7-6 and TRBJ2-5; D is undetermined. V lost 5 bases, J lost 5 bases, and 9 bases lay in between. This CDR3 region has 12 residues. Germline V gene lookup returns CDR1 SGHVS and CDR2 FNYEAQ. The whole variable domain, filled in from reference TRBV7-6 and TRBJ2-5, reads GAGVSQSPRYKVTKRGQDVALRCDPISGHVSLYWYRQALGQGPEFLTYFNYEAQQDKSGLPNDRFSAERPEGSISTLTIQRTEQRDSAMYRCASSLELETQYFGPGTRLLVL.

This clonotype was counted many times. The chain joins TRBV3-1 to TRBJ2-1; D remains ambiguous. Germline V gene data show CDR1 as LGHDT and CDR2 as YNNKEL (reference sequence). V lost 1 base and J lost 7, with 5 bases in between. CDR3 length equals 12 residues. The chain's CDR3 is CASSQAGNEQFF. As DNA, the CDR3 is TGTGCCAGCAGCCAAGCCGGGAATGAGCAGTTCTTC.

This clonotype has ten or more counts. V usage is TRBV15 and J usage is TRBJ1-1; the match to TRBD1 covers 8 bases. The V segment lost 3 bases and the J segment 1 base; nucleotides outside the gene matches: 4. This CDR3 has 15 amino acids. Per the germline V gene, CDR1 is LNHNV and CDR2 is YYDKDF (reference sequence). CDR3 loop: CATSSTGTGNTEAFF. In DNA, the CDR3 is TGTGCCACCAGCAGCACGGGGACAGGGAACACTGAAGCTTTCTTT.

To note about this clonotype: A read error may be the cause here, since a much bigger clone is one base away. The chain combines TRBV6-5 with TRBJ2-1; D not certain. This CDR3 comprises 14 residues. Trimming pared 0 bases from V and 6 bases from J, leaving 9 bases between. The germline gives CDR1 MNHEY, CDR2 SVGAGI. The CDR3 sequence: CASSYSGGFNEQFF. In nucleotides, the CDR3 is TGTGCCAGCAGTTACTCGGGTGGATTCAATGAGCAGTTCTTC.